The clone carrying this TCR beta chain was observed a single time. The source of the sample is a study of blood T cell repertoires in COVID-19. Study as a whole: Nucleic acid was either cDNA or gDNA, and it came from T cells, B-cell-depleted T cells, or PBMCs.

This CDR3 spans 14 amino acids. Germline loops: CDR1 SGDLS, CDR2 YYNGEE. V lost 0 bases and J lost 4; bases outside the gene matches: 3. Method: immunoSEQ multiplex PCR; TCRdb's copy keeps in-frame clones and lacks some. The data show about 260,000 clones, with more than 70% seen just once and 0.95% to 1.5% held by the top ten. The sequenced material came from PBMCs or T cells enriched from blood (not recorded which). V gene TRBV9 combines with J gene TRBJ2-7; 8 nucleotides match TRBD1. The source is a woman between 40 and 50 years old with acute COVID-19. The CDR3 sequence is CASSVGGQDYEQYF. The CDR3 DNA reads TGTGCCAGCAGCGTAGGGGGACAGGATTACGAGCAGTACTTC.